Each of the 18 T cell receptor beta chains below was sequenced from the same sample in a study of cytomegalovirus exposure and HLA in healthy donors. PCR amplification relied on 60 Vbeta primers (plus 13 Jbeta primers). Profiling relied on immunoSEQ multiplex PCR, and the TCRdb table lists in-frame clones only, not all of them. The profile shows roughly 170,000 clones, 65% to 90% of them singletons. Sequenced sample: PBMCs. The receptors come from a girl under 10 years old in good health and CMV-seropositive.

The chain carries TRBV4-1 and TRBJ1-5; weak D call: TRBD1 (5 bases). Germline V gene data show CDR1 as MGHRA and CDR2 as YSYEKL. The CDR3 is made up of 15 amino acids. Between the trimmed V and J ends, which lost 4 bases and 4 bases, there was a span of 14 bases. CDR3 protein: CASSLVPGGNQPQHF. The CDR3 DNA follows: TGCGCCAGCAGCCTCGTCCCGGGGGGGAATCAGCCCCAGCATTTT.

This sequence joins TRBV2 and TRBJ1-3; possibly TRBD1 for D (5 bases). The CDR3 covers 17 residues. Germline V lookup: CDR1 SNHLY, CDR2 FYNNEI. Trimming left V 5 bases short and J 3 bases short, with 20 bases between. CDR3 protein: CASSNFGGSHRGNTIYF. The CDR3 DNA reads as TGTGCCAGCAGTAACTTTGGGGGGTCGCACCGTGGAAACACCATATATTTT.

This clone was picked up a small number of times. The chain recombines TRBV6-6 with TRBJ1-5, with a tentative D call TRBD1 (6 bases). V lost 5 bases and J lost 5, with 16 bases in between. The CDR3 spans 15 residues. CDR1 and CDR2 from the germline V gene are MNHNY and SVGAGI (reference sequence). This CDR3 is CASSHRVGFDQPQHF. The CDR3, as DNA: TGTGCCAGCAGTCACAGGGTGGGATTCGATCAGCCCCAGCATTTT.

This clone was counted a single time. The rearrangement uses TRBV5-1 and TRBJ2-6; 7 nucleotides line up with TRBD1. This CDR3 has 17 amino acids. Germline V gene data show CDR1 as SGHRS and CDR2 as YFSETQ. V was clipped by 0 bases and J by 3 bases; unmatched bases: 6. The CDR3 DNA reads TGCGCCAGCAGCTTGGTGGCAGGGGGTCTTGGGGCCAACGTCCTGACTTTC. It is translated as CASSLVAGGLGANVLTF.

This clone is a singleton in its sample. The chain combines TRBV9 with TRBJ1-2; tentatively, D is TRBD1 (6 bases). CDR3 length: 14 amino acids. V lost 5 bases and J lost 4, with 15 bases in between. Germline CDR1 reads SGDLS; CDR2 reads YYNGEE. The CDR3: CASSRQEGAYGYTF. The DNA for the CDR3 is TGTGCCAGCAGTCGACAGGAAGGAGCCTATGGCTACACCTTC.

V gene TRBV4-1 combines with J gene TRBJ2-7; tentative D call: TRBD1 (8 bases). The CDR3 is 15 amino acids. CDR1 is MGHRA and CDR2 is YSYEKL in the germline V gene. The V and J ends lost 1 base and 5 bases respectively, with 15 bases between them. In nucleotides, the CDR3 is TGCGCCAGCAGCCAAGGTAACAGGGGGGGTAACGAGCAGTACTTC. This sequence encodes CASSQGNRGGNEQYF.

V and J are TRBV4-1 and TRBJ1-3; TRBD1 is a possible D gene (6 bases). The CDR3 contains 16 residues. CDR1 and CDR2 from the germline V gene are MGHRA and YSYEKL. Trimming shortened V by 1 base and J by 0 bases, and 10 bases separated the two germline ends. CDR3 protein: CASSQGKQGSGNTIYF. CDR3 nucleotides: TGCGCCAGCAGCCAAGGAAAACAGGGCTCTGGAAACACCATATATTTT.

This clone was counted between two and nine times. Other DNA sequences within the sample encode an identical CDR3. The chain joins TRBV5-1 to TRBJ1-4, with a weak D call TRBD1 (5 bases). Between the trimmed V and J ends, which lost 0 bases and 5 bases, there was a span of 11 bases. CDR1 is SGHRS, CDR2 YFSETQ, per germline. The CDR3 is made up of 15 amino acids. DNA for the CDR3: TGCGCCAGCAGCTTGGAAGGGGCGGGGAATGAAAAACTGTTTTTT. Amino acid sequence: CASSLEGAGNEKLFF.

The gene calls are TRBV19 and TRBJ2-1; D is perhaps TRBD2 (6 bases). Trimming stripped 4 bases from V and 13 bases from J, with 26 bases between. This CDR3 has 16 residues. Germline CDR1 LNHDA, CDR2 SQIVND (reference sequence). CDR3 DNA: TGTGCCAGTAGTACTCCTCCGCGGGACCATATATTCAGACAGTTCTTC. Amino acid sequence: CASSTPPRDHIFRQFF. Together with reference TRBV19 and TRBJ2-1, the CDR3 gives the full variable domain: DGGITQSPKYLFRKEGQNVTLSCEQNLNHDAMYWYRQDPGQGLRLIYYSQIVNDFQKGDIAEGYSVSREKKESFPLTVTSAQKNPTAFYLCASSTPPRDHIFRQFFGPGTRLTVL.

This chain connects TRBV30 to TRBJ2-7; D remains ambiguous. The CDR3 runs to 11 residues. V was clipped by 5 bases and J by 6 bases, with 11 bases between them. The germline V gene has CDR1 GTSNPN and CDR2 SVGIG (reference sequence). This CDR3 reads CAWGDSGEQYF. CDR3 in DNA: TGTGCCTGGGGTGATAGTGGCGAGCAGTACTTC.

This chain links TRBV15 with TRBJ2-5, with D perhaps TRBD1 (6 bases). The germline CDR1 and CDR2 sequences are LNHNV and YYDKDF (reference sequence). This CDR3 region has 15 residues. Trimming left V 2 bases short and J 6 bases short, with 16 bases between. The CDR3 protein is CATSRQTGTTKTQYF. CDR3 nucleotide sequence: TGTGCCACCAGCAGACAAACCGGGACAACGAAGACCCAGTACTTC.

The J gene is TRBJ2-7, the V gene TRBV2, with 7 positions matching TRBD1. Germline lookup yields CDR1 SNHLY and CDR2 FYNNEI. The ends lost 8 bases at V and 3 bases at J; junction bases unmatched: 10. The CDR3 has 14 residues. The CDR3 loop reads CASWEWTGNYEQYF. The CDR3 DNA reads TGTGCCAGCTGGGAATGGACAGGAAACTACGAGCAGTACTTC.

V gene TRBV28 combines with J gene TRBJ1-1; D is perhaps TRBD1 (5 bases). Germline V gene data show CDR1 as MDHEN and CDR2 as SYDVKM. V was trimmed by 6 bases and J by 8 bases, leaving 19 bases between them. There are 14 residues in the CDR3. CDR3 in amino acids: CASRPPSGGREAFF. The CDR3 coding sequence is TGTGCCAGCAGGCCCCCTTCCGGGGGGAGAGAAGCTTTCTTT.

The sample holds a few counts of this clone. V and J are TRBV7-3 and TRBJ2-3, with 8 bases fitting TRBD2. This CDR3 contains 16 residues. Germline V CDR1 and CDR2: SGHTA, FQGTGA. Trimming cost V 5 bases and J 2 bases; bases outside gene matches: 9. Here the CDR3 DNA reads TGTGCCAGCAGCCCATCAGCAGCGGGAGCCACAGATACGCAGTATTTT. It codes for CASSPSAAGATDTQYF.

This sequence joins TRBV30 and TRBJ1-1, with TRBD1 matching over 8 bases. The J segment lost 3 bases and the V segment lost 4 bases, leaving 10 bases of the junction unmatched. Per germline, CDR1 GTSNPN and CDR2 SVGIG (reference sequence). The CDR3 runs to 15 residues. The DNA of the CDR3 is TGTGCCTGGATGGGAGGGGACAGGCCGGACACTGAAGCTTTCTTT. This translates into CAWMGGDRPDTEAFF.

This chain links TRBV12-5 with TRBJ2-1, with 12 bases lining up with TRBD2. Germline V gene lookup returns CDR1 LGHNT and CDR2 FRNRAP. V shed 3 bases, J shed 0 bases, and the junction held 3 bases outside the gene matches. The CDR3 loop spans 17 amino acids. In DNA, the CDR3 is TGTGCTAGTGGTTTAGGACTAGCGGGATACTCCTACAATGAGCAGTTCTTC. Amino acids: CASGLGLAGYSYNEQFF.

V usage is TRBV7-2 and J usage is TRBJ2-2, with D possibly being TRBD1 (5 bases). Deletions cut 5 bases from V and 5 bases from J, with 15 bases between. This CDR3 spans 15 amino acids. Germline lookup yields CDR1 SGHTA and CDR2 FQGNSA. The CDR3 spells CASSPQGRTTGELFF. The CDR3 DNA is TGTGCCAGCAGCCCGCAGGGCAGGACGACCGGGGAGCTGTTTTTT.

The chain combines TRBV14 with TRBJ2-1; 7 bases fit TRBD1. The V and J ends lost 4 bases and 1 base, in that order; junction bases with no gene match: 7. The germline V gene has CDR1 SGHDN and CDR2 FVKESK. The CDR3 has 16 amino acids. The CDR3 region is CASSPDRVWSYNEQFF. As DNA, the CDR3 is TGTGCCAGCAGCCCAGACAGGGTTTGGTCCTACAATGAGCAGTTCTTC.